This T cell receptor (beta chain) is from a study of blood T cell repertoires in COVID-19. Study-wide background: Both acute and convalescent COVID-19 samples were obtained from the United States, Italy and Spain.

Source study methods: Reference gene primer amplification gave estimated nucleated cell counts. Repertoires were generated with immunoSEQ multiplex PCR, while TCRdb's copy carries only in-frame clones and drops some. That table is the source of V, J and clone size, and D and trimming were worked out from the DNA. This sample has tens of thousands of clones; 85% to 90% occur once, and the top ten carry under 13%. The CDR3 runs to 11 residues. Trimming removed 4 bases at V and 8 bases at J, with 6 bases between. Per the germline V gene, CDR1 is LGHDT and CDR2 is YNNKEL (reference sequence). This receptor was taken from a man in his sixties or seventies with active or convalescent COVID-19. The V and J genes are TRBV3-1 (or the pseudogene TRBV3-2) and TRBJ2-1; no firm D call. The sequenced material came from peripheral blood. In DNA form, the CDR3 reads TGTGCCAGCAGCCTGTTCGATGAGCAGTTCTTC. Residues: CASSLFDEQFF.